The present T cell receptor beta chain was sequenced within a study of T cell repertoires in cytomegalovirus infection. CDR1 is MNHEY and CDR2 is SVGAGI in the germline V gene. The length of the CDR3 is 14 residues. V lost 6 bases to trimming and J lost 7 bases; unmatched junction nucleotides: 6. Via MiXCR, TCRdb re-called the reads, giving one row per CDR3 protein. The table lists hundreds of thousands of distinct CDR3 sequences, about a sixth of them singletons. The source is a human donor in good health (CMV status not recorded). Some clones in this sample may be carry-over from other donors' samples. The material sequenced was PBMCs. This chain links TRBV6-5 with TRBJ1-6; TRBD1 agrees at 7 bases. Here the CDR3 DNA reads TGTGCCAGCAGAAGGGGGCTGCCGAATTCACCCCTCCACTTT. Its translation is CASRRGLPNSPLHF.